Included here is one T cell receptor beta chain sequence, with context. The antigen remains unidentified. This sample was taken from a study of T cell responses to AZD1222 COVID-19 vaccine. Findings of the study overall: Repertoires were sampled only after the peak T cell response. Increased Spike-specific TCR breadth and depth were observed after two AZD1222 doses.

Data came from immunoSEQ multiplex PCR; TCRdb stores just in-frame clones and leaves some out. The sample holds about 120,000 clones, roughly 88% seen once. The CDR3 spans 15 residues. Trimming at V came to 6 bases and at J to 3 bases, leaving 9 bases not matched to a gene. In germline, CDR1 is SGDLS, CDR2 YYNGEE. The receptor's source is an adult in good health. V usage is TRBV9 and J usage is TRBJ2-3; TRBD2 aligns across 8 bases. This specimen consisted of peripheral blood, obtained on day 0 of AZD1222 vaccination. This CDR3 reads CASTLGLGGTDTQYF. The CDR3, as DNA: TGTGCCAGCACACTGGGACTAGGTGGGACAGATACGCAGTATTTT.